A selection of T cell receptor beta chains follows, all from one sample in a study of shared clonotypes between healthy human individuals. Assay: immunoSEQ multiplex PCR; the TCRdb copy retains only in-frame clones and omits some. Here the sample spans some 1 million clones, approximately 70% being singletons. Sample: memory CD4+ T cells sorted from blood. The origin of the receptors is a man younger than 35 in good health. The CDR3 runs from the conserved cysteine through the conserved F or W. D genes are given only for firm matches. Not every row has a clone size; where given, it reads once, few, many or a size class.

D	V	J	size	DNA	CDR3
NA	TRBV5-6	TRBJ1-2	NA	TGTGCCAGCAGACGCGAAGGGACCTATGGCTACACCTTC	CASRREGTYGYTF
NA	TRBV7-9	TRBJ2-7	once	TGTGCCAGCAGCCTAGACAGGAGCTCCTACGAGCAGTACTTC	CASSLDRSSYEQYF
TRBD2	TRBV11-2	TRBJ2-7	NA	TGTGCCAGCAGTCTAACCGTAGCGGGGGGCGACGAGCAGTACTTC	CASSLTVAGGDEQYF
TRBD1	TRBV5-1	TRBJ1-2	NA	TGCGCCAGCAGCCGGGAACCGGGACAGAATACTTATGGCTACACCTTC	CASSREPGQNTYGYTF
NA	TRBV30	TRBJ1-1	few	TGTGCCTGGAAGCCCGCATTAGGCAGGGGGAACACTGAAGCTTTCTTT	CAWKPALGRGNTEAFF
TRBD2	TRBV5-1	TRBJ2-5	NA	TGCGCCAGCAGCTTCGGACTAGCGGGAGGACAGGAGACCCAGTACTTC	CASSFGLAGGQETQYF
TRBD1	TRBV18	TRBJ2-3	few	TGTGCCAGCTCACCCGCGGGACAGGTCAGCACAGATACGCAGTATTTT	CASSPAGQVSTDTQYF
TRBD1	TRBV28	TRBJ1-2	NA	TGTGCCAGCAGTGGAATACCACGGACAGGGAAGGATGGCTACACCTTC	CASSGIPRTGKDGYTF
TRBD1	TRBV4-1	TRBJ1-2	NA	TGCGCCAGCAGCCAAGGGGAGGACAGGGGCTATGGCTACACCTTC	CASSQGEDRGYGYTF
NA	TRBV7-9	TRBJ1-5	NA	TGTGCCAGCAGCCCCGGACATAGCAATCAGCCCCAGCATTTT	CASSPGHSNQPQHF
NA	TRBV6-5	TRBJ1-2	NA	TGTGCCAGCAGACCAACGGGGGGCAGGGGCTATGGCTACACCTTC	CASRPTGGRGYGYTF
TRBD2	TRBV5-4	TRBJ2-3	NA	TGTGCCAGCAGCTCCGGGACTAGCAGATCTAGCACAGATACGCAGTATTTT	CASSSGTSRSSTDTQYF
NA	TRBV6-6	TRBJ1-2	many	TGTGCCAGCAGCCTCCGGGGCGGTGACTATGGCTACACCTTC	CASSLRGGDYGYTF
NA	TRBV2	TRBJ2-2	NA	TGTGCCAGCAGTGATCTTAGCGGCACCGGGGAGCTGTTTTTT	CASSDLSGTGELFF
NA	TRBV27	TRBJ1-1	NA	TGTGCCAGCAGTTTGTTCGGAGGTAACACTGAAGCTTTCTTT	CASSLFGGNTEAFF
NA	TRBV27	TRBJ1-6	NA	TGTGCCAGTAACGCCCGGCGGGCTGGGAATTCACCCCTCCACTTT	CASNARRAGNSPLHF
NA	TRBV10-2	TRBJ2-3	NA	TGCGCCAGCAGTGAGTCGATCGAGCGGTTCCTCGATTTT	CASSESIERFLDF
NA	TRBV6-1	TRBJ2-7	NA	TGTGCCAGCAGTGAAATGCGGGGCTTCTTCCTCTACGAGCAGTACTTC	CASSEMRGFFLYEQYF
TRBD2	TRBV29-1	TRBJ2-1	NA	TGCAGCGTTGGAGGGACTAGCGGGGGGTTCCTCCTGGGCAATGAGCAGTTCTTC	CSVGGTSGGFLLGNEQFF
NA	TRBV2	TRBJ1-3	NA	TGTGCCAGCAGTGAGTCCAGGGCGATCGGAAACACCATATATTTT	CASSESRAIGNTIYF
TRBD2	TRBV13	TRBJ2-2	NA	TGTGCCAGCAGAAATAGCGGGATCAACACCGGGGAGCTGTTTTTT	CASRNSGINTGELFF
TRBD2	TRBV9	TRBJ2-3	NA	TGTGCCAGCAGCGTAGCGGGGGGACCGGCAGATACGCAGTATTTT	CASSVAGGPADTQYF
NA	TRBV7-9	TRBJ2-1	NA	TGTGCCAGCAGTGGTTTCATAGGGACTTACAATGAGCAGTTCTTC	CASSGFIGTYNEQFF
NA	TRBV18	TRBJ2-1	NA	TGTGCCAGCTTCCACAGCGACGCCTACAATGAGCAGTTCTTC	CASFHSDAYNEQFF
NA	TRBV29-1	TRBJ1-1	NA	TGCAGCGTTGAGAGAGGGGAAGCTTTCTTT	CSVERGEAFF
NA	TRBV5-1	TRBJ2-7	NA	TGCGCCAGCAGCTTGGCCAGTGGACAGTTCTACGAGCAGTACTTC	CASSLASGQFYEQYF
NA	TRBV7-8	TRBJ2-2	NA	TGTGCCAGCAGCTTAGATGGCAATTCGCTCGTCAACACCGGGGAGCTGTTTTTT	CASSLDGNSLVNTGELFF
TRBD1	TRBV5-1	TRBJ2-7	NA	TGCGCCAGCAGCTTGGACAGGGGGACGCCGTCCTACGAGCAGTACTTC	CASSLDRGTPSYEQYF
TRBD1	TRBV18	TRBJ1-1	NA	TGTGCCAGCTCACCGGGACAGGGAAAAGCTGAAGCTTTCTTT	CASSPGQGKAEAFF
TRBD1	TRBV10-3	TRBJ1-1	NA	TGTGCCACGCAGATACAGGGGGGGACTGAAGCTTTCTTT	CATQIQGGTEAFF
NA	TRBV6-5	TRBJ1-5	NA	TGTGCCAGCAGTCCCCAGGCAAGCAATCAGCCCCAGCATTTT	CASSPQASNQPQHF
TRBD1	TRBV7-6	TRBJ1-2	NA	TGTGCCAGCAGCTCAGAACAGGGGAATGGCTACACCTTC	CASSSEQGNGYTF
NA	TRBV9	TRBJ1-3	NA	TGTGCCAGCAGCGTAGTCCGGGATGGAAACACCATATATTTT	CASSVVRDGNTIYF
TRBD1	TRBV5-1	TRBJ2-4	NA	TGCGCCAGCAGCCGGGGACAGGGGAACATTCAGTACTTC	CASSRGQGNIQYF
NA	TRBV25-1	TRBJ1-4	NA	TGTGCCAGCAGTGATAATACAGCGGTAGAAAAACTGTTTTTT	CASSDNTAVEKLFF
TRBD1	TRBV7-2	TRBJ2-7	NA	TGTGCCAGCAGCTTAGCCTTGGACAGGCCTGAGCAGTACTTC	CASSLALDRPEQYF
TRBD1	TRBV9	TRBJ1-2	NA	TGTGCCAGCACCCCTCCCGGGACAGGGGGCGCAAGCTATGGCTACACCTTC	CASTPPGTGGASYGYTF
TRBD1	TRBV5-1	TRBJ2-1	NA	TGCGCCAGCAGCTTGAGGGACAGGGGGTCCGATGAGCAGTTCTTC	CASSLRDRGSDEQFF
NA	TRBV4-1	TRBJ2-1	few	TGCGCCAGCAGCCAAGACACCTCCGGGTTCGATGAGCAGTTCTTC	CASSQDTSGFDEQFF
TRBD2	TRBV25-1	TRBJ2-5	few	TGTGCCAGCAGTAGCCTAGCGGGCCAAGAGACCCAGTACTTC	CASSSLAGQETQYF
TRBD2	TRBV12-5	TRBJ2-7	NA	TGTGCTAGTGGTTTGGGCGGGACTAGCGGCTCCTACGAGCAGTACTTC	CASGLGGTSGSYEQYF
NA	TRBV6-6	TRBJ2-7	NA	TGTGCCAGCAGTTATCTCGCAGAAAAGTACGAGCAGTACTTC	CASSYLAEKYEQYF
NA	TRBV6-1	TRBJ1-3	NA	TGTGCCAGCAGTGGAGGGGACCTAGGAAACACCATATATTTT	CASSGGDLGNTIYF
NA	TRBV6-1	TRBJ2-2	once	TGTGCCAGCAGTGCCCCAAGGCTTATGGAGCTGTTTTTT	CASSAPRLMELFF
NA	TRBV30	TRBJ1-6	NA	TGTGCCTGGAGAGTAGGGGAGTCACCCCTCCACTTT	CAWRVGESPLHF
NA	TRBV7-8	TRBJ2-2	NA	TGTGCCAGCGGGGGACAGAACACCGGGGAGCTGTTTTTT	CASGGQNTGELFF
NA	TRBV4-1	TRBJ2-2	NA	TGCGCCAGCAGCCAAGAAGTCGCAGAGAACACCGGGGAGCTGTTTTTT	CASSQEVAENTGELFF
NA	TRBV6-1	TRBJ2-1	NA	TGTGCCAGCAGTGAAGCAGGCAATGAGCAGTTCTTC	CASSEAGNEQFF
TRBD1	TRBV7-2	TRBJ1-1	NA	TGTGCCAGCAGCTTATCCCGGCAGGGGGTCACTGAAGCTTTCTTT	CASSLSRQGVTEAFF
NA	TRBV7-2	TRBJ1-2	NA	TGTGCCAGCAGTCCACAGACAGACGGCCGTGGCTACACCTTC	CASSPQTDGRGYTF
NA	TRBV27	TRBJ1-5	many	TGTGCCAGCAGTTTAAGGGGCCCGCGGGGGCAGCCCCAGCATTTT	CASSLRGPRGQPQHF
TRBD1	TRBV5-8	TRBJ1-2	NA	TGTGCCAGCAGCCCTTATGGACAGGGGGCTAGGATAAACTATGGCTACACCTTC	CASSPYGQGARINYGYTF
NA	TRBV11-2	TRBJ1-4	NA	TGTGCCAGCAGCTTAGGGAGGATTTTTGGGAATGCAACTAATGAAAAACTGTTTTTT	CASSLGRIFGNATNEKLFF
NA	TRBV30	TRBJ1-1	NA	TGTGCCTGGAGTGTACTAACTGAAGCTTTCTTT	CAWSVLTEAFF
NA	TRBV7-9	TRBJ2-7	NA	TGTGCCAGCAGCTCCGACAGTTCTAATGGATTATCGTGGCAGTACTTC	CASSSDSSNGLSWQYF
NA	TRBV11-2	TRBJ2-7	NA	TGTGCCAGCAGGCCGGACATTGGATCCTACGAGCAGTACTTC	CASRPDIGSYEQYF
NA	TRBV30	TRBJ2-2	NA	TGTGCCTGGAGTAGGGTTGTCGGGGAGCTGTTTTTT	CAWSRVVGELFF